What follows are 32 T cell receptor beta chains derived from one specimen sequenced in a study of cytomegalovirus exposure and HLA in healthy donors. It was with 60 Vbeta and 13 Jbeta primers that the PCR ran. Using immunoSEQ multiplex PCR, the repertoire was profiled, and TCRdb retains in-frame clones only, with some absent. Across around 140,000 clones, the top ten clones capture about 2.2% of the sample. The sample consisted of PBMCs. Receptors originate from a woman between 18 and 30 years old in good health and CMV-seronegative.

The chain employs TRBV7-9 and TRBJ1-1; a weak D match, TRBD1 (5 bases). Between the trimmed V and J ends, which lost 8 bases and 6 bases, there was a span of 22 bases. Germline CDR1 SEHNR, CDR2 FQNEAQ (reference sequence). The CDR3 consists of 15 residues. In DNA form, the CDR3 reads TGTGCCAGCGATTCGCGGGACTCCTATGTAGCTGAAGCTTTCTTT. Translation gives CASDSRDSYVAEAFF.

The chain has TRBV5-4 and TRBJ2-1; D is possibly TRBD1 (5 bases). Germline V lookup: CDR1 SGHNT, CDR2 YYREEE (reference sequence). This CDR3 has 15 amino acids. V gave up 0 bases and J gave up 0 bases, with 7 bases separating them. The CDR3 DNA follows: TGTGCCAGCAGCTTGGGTCAGGGCTCCTACAATGAGCAGTTCTTC. Translating it yields CASSLGQGSYNEQFF.

J is TRBJ2-7 and V is TRBV19; 9 bases fit TRBD1. J was trimmed by 5 bases and V by 1 base; bases with no gene match: 6. Germline loops: CDR1 LNHDA, CDR2 SQIVND (reference sequence). This CDR3 contains 15 residues. DNA of the CDR3: TGTGCCAGTAGTATAGTTCGGACAGGGGTCAACGAGCAGTACTTC. Amino acid sequence: CASSIVRTGVNEQYF.

V usage is TRBV7-2 and J usage is TRBJ2-5; unclear D gene. Germline V lookup: CDR1 SGHTA, CDR2 FQGNSA. Trimming took off 4 bases at V and 3 bases at J, with 9 bases between the two ends. This CDR3 is 13 amino acids long. The CDR3 DNA is TGTGCCAGCAGCTCAGGATACAAAGAGACCCAGTACTTC. Protein: CASSSGYKETQYF.

V and J are TRBV7-8 and TRBJ2-3; TRBD2 is a possible D gene (6 bases). The CDR3 covers 16 residues. Trimming took 7 bases from V and 2 from J, leaving 19 bases between them. The germline CDR1 and CDR2 sequences are SGHVS and FQNEAQ. CDR3 amino acids: CASIHIGGISTDTQYF. The DNA for the CDR3 is TGTGCCAGCATCCACATTGGGGGGATATCCACAGATACGCAGTATTTT.

The chain links TRBV19 to TRBJ1-1, with 7 bases fitting TRBD1. Germline CDR1 and CDR2: LNHDA and SQIVND (reference sequence). J lost 0 bases, V lost 4 bases, and 11 bases had no gene match. The CDR3 loop spans 17 amino acids. The CDR3 spells CASSRIRDRSLNTEAFF. The CDR3 nucleotides are TGTGCCAGTAGTAGGATCCGGGACAGAAGTTTGAACACTGAAGCTTTCTTT.

The chain recombines TRBV5-4 with TRBJ2-5; possible D gene TRBD2, 7 bases. The V end lost 2 bases, the J end lost 2 bases, and 13 bases lay between the germline ends. CDR1 is SGHNT, CDR2 YYREEE, per germline (reference sequence). The CDR3 length is 15 residues. The CDR3, as DNA: TGTGCCAGCAGCTTTTCTAGGGGGGGGCAAGAGACCCAGTACTTC. As protein: CASSFSRGGQETQYF. The entire variable domain, with the rest obtained from reference TRBV5-4 and TRBJ2-5, is as follows: ETGVTQSPTHLIKTRGQQVTLRCSSQSGHNTVSWYQQALGQGPQFIFQYYREEENGRGNFPPRFSGLQFPNYSSELNVNALELDDSALYLCASSFSRGGQETQYFGPGTRLLVL.

The J gene is TRBJ2-2, the V gene TRBV5-1, with D tentatively TRBD1 (7 bases). CDR3 length: 18 residues. Germline V gene sequence: CDR1 SGHRS, CDR2 YFSETQ. V lost 4 bases and J lost 5, with 24 bases in between. The CDR3 spells CASSPWILAEGATGELFF. In DNA, the CDR3 is TGCGCCAGCAGCCCATGGATTTTAGCGGAGGGGGCTACCGGGGAGCTGTTTTTT.

CDR3 region: CASSLASHRPEAFF. The DNA for the CDR3 is TGTGCCAGCAGCTTAGCCAGTCACAGGCCCGAAGCTTTCTTT. The chain combines TRBV7-9 with TRBJ1-1; maybe TRBD1 (5 bases). This CDR3 comprises 14 residues. Per the germline V gene, CDR1 is SEHNR and CDR2 is FQNEAQ (reference sequence). Trimming left V 0 bases short and J 8 bases short, with 13 bases between.

The chain uses TRBV19 and TRBJ2-3; TRBD1 matches at 9 bases. Per germline, CDR1 LNHDA and CDR2 SQIVND (reference sequence). The J segment lost 3 bases and the V segment lost 4 bases, leaving 5 bases of the junction unmatched. The CDR3 extends over 15 amino acids. This CDR3 reads CASSTRTGVTDTQYF. The CDR3, as DNA: TGTGCCAGTAGTACACGGACAGGGGTAACAGATACGCAGTATTTT.

V gene TRBV11-2 combines with J gene TRBJ2-7; D gene unclear. CDR1 and CDR2 (germline): SGHAT, FQNNGV. CDR3 length: 13 amino acids. V gave up 0 bases and J gave up 1 base, with 4 bases separating them. The CDR3 DNA follows: TGTGCCAGCAGCTTAGAATATTCCTACGAGCAGTACTTC. Protein product: CASSLEYSYEQYF.

This chain connects TRBV5-6 to TRBJ2-2; D remains unclear. The germline CDR1 and CDR2 sequences are SGHDT and YYEEEE. V was trimmed by 1 base and J by 4 bases, leaving 8 bases between them. The CDR3 length is 14 residues. CDR3 nucleotides: TGTGCCAGCAGCTTGTTACGGGTCACCGGGGAGCTGTTTTTT. Protein: CASSLLRVTGELFF.

J is TRBJ1-2 and V is TRBV15; 11 nucleotides align to TRBD1. Germline values: CDR1 LNHNV, CDR2 YYDKDF (reference sequence). J gave up 11 bases and V 0 bases, and 8 bases lay outside the gene matches. The CDR3 has 15 amino acids. CDR3: CATSRDRTGGFDYTF. In nucleotides, the CDR3 is TGTGCCACCAGCAGAGATCGGACAGGGGGCTTCGATTACACCTTC.

V and J are TRBV5-1 and TRBJ1-4; 10 nucleotides line up with TRBD1. The CDR3 spans 15 residues. Per the germline V gene, CDR1 is SGHRS and CDR2 is YFSETQ. Unmatched junction bases numbered 5, after V lost 5 bases and J lost 4 bases. DNA for the CDR3: TGCGCCAGCAGTCGAAGGACAGGGGGTAATGAAAAACTGTTTTTT. As protein: CASSRRTGGNEKLFF.

The genes are TRBV29-1 and TRBJ2-5, with TRBD1 identical over 8 bases. This CDR3 is built from 13 residues. CDR1 is SQVTM, CDR2 ANQGSEA, per germline. Trimming cost V 8 bases and J 4 bases; bases outside gene matches: 9. The CDR3 is CSTNDRGLETQYF. CDR3 sequence (DNA): TGCAGCACAAACGACAGGGGACTAGAGACCCAGTACTTC.

The chain joins TRBV5-4 to TRBJ2-1, with 7 bases matching TRBD2. The CDR3 consists of 15 residues. The V gene's germline CDR1 is SGHNT and CDR2 YYREEE (reference sequence). Trimming took 1 base from V and 1 from J; bases not matched to a gene: 2. CDR3 bases: TGTGCCAGCAGCTTGCGCGGGAGTTCCTACAATGAGCAGTTCTTC. It encodes CASSLRGSSYNEQFF. The variable domain in full, completed from reference TRBV5-4 and TRBJ2-1, reads ETGVTQSPTHLIKTRGQQVTLRCSSQSGHNTVSWYQQALGQGPQFIFQYYREEENGRGNFPPRFSGLQFPNYSSELNVNALELDDSALYLCASSLRGSSYNEQFFGPGTRLTVL.

V usage is TRBV6-1 and J usage is TRBJ2-2, with 8 bases identical to TRBD2. This CDR3 comprises 16 residues. The germline CDR1 and CDR2 sequences are MNHNS and SASEGT. J gave up 5 bases and V 2 bases, and 7 bases lay outside the gene matches. CDR3 amino acids: CASSETGRAGTGELFF. Written as DNA, the CDR3 is TGTGCCAGCAGTGAAACCGGGAGGGCCGGGACCGGGGAGCTGTTTTTT.

The V call is TRBV10-1, the J call TRBJ2-3, with D possibly being TRBD1 (6 bases). V was shortened by 4 bases and J by 0 bases, with 23 bases between the two germline ends. Germline lookup yields CDR1 WNHNN and CDR2 SYGVQD (reference sequence). The CDR3 sequence is 19 residues long. The CDR3 sequence: CASSGSAVLIRGSTDTQYF. The CDR3 DNA reads TGCGCCAGCAGTGGGTCTGCTGTTTTGATAAGGGGGAGCACAGATACGCAGTATTTT.

The V gene is TRBV18, the J gene TRBJ2-7; 10 bases align to TRBD1. Germline V CDR1 and CDR2: KGHSH, LQKENI. The CDR3 is 16 amino acids. V lost 3 bases to trimming and J lost 0 bases; unmatched junction nucleotides: 5. Here the CDR3 DNA reads TGTGCCAGCTCACCCCCGGGACAGGGGAGCTCCTACGAGCAGTACTTC. Its translation: CASSPPGQGSSYEQYF.

The chain recombines TRBV13 with TRBJ1-1, with TRBD1 identical over 8 bases. The CDR3 contains 14 residues. From germline, CDR1 is PRHDT and CDR2 FYEKMQ (reference sequence). V shed 4 bases, J shed 4 bases, and the junction held 5 bases outside the gene matches. The DNA of the CDR3 is TGTGCCAGCAGCTGGCAGGGGGCCCGCACTGAAGCTTTCTTT. Translated, it gives CASSWQGARTEAFF.

This chain joins TRBV4-1 and TRBJ2-5, with 11 bases matching TRBD2. The ends lost 4 bases at V and 4 bases at J; junction bases unmatched: 2. This CDR3 is 14 amino acids long. Per the germline V gene, CDR1 is MGHRA and CDR2 is YSYEKL. CDR3 nucleotide sequence: TGCGCCAGCAGCCTTACTAGCGGGGGAGAGACCCAGTACTTC. The encoded protein is CASSLTSGGETQYF.

The genes are TRBV7-2 and TRBJ2-1; 10 bases match TRBD2. The CDR3 has 16 residues. The ends lost 5 bases at V and 7 bases at J; junction bases unmatched: 11. Germline assignment: CDR1 SGHTA and CDR2 FQGNSA. This CDR3 is CASSTNPSGRGNEQFF. CDR3 bases: TGTGCCAGCAGCACTAATCCCAGCGGGAGGGGGAATGAGCAGTTCTTC.

The chain links TRBV29-1 to TRBJ2-7, with 10 bases matching TRBD1. CDR1 is SQVTM and CDR2 is ANQGSEA in the germline V gene. This CDR3 contains 13 residues. The J segment lost 3 bases and the V segment lost 6 bases, leaving 5 bases of the junction unmatched. The CDR3: CSVGQGPSYEQYV. CDR3 in DNA: TGCAGCGTGGGACAGGGGCCTAGCTACGAGCAGTACGTC.

The rearrangement links TRBV30 to TRBJ1-1, with no clear D. V was trimmed by 0 bases and J by 8 bases, leaving 7 bases between them. This CDR3 contains 11 residues. Germline V gene sequence: CDR1 GTSNPN, CDR2 SVGIG (reference sequence). The DNA for the CDR3 is TGTGCCTGGAGTGTAGCCAGGGAAGCTTTCTTT. This gives the protein CAWSVAREAFF.

This chain's CDR3 is CASSDPAGGGEKLFF. CDR3 nucleotides: TGTGCCAGCAGTGACCCTGCGGGGGGCGGAGAAAAACTGTTTTTT. The chain combines TRBV6-1 with TRBJ1-4; TRBD1 is a possible D gene (6 bases). Per germline, CDR1 MNHNS and CDR2 SASEGT. V was pared by 3 bases and J by 8 bases, with 16 bases between. This CDR3 comprises 15 residues.

The rearrangement uses TRBV2 and TRBJ2-3; TRBD1 aligns across 9 bases. Germline CDR1 SNHLY, CDR2 FYNNEI. V was pared by 5 bases and J by 2 bases, with 5 bases of the junction left unmatched. This CDR3 has 15 amino acids. CDR3 DNA: TGTGCCAGCAGTTCGGACAGGGGATACACAGATACGCAGTATTTT. Translating it yields CASSSDRGYTDTQYF.

This chain uses TRBV6-5 with TRBJ1-1, with D possibly TRBD1 on 6 matching bases. Trimming left V 6 bases short and J 3 bases short, with 14 bases between. Germline CDR1 and CDR2: MNHEY and SVGAGI. The CDR3 loop spans 14 amino acids. The CDR3, as DNA: TGTGCCAGCAGCTACCGGGGGGCTGACACTGAAGCTTTCTTT. This translates into CASSYRGADTEAFF.

The rearrangement links TRBV9 to TRBJ2-3, with D uncertain. Germline CDR1 reads SGDLS; CDR2 reads YYNGEE. This CDR3 region has 15 residues. The ends were cut back, 3 bases at V and 5 bases at J, with 16 bases in the middle. The CDR3 reads CASSAGILTGDTQYF. CDR3 coding DNA: TGTGCCAGCAGCGCCGGTATACTAACGGGAGATACGCAGTATTTT.

This chain links TRBV9 with TRBJ2-7; 10 nucleotides align to TRBD2. V trimming: 0 bases; J trimming: 4 bases; junction bases outside the gene matches: 10. The CDR3 sequence is 17 residues long. The germline V gene has CDR1 SGDLS and CDR2 YYNGEE. Here the CDR3 reads CASSVEGPSGSRYEQYF. The CDR3 DNA is TGTGCCAGCAGCGTAGAAGGGCCTAGCGGGAGTCGGTACGAGCAGTACTTC.

The chain combines TRBV5-8 with TRBJ2-2; D remains unclear. V gave up 0 bases and J gave up 11 bases, with 14 bases separating them. This CDR3 spans 14 amino acids. Germline V gene lookup returns CDR1 SGHTS and CDR2 YDEGEE. This CDR3 is CASSLARSTHELFF. The CDR3 DNA is TGTGCCAGCAGCTTGGCGCGATCCACCCACGAGCTGTTTTTT.

The V gene is TRBV6-1, the J gene TRBJ1-6, with 8 bases matching TRBD1. Trimming cost V 9 bases and J 5 bases; bases outside gene matches: 6. The CDR3 is 14 residues long. From germline, CDR1 is MNHNS and CDR2 SASEGT. In DNA form, the CDR3 reads TGTGCCAGTAACGGACAGGGAAATAATTCACCCCTCCACTTT. Translating gives CASNGQGNNSPLHF.

The chain links TRBV19 to TRBJ2-1; possible D gene TRBD2, 7 bases. V lost 3 bases and J 3 bases, leaving 18 bases between the germline ends. Germline V gene sequence: CDR1 LNHDA, CDR2 SQIVND (reference sequence). The CDR3 is made up of 17 amino acids. CDR3 bases: TGTGCCAGTAGTATTGCCCGGGGGGCAAGATACTACAATGAGCAGTTCTTC. It translates to CASSIARGARYYNEQFF.